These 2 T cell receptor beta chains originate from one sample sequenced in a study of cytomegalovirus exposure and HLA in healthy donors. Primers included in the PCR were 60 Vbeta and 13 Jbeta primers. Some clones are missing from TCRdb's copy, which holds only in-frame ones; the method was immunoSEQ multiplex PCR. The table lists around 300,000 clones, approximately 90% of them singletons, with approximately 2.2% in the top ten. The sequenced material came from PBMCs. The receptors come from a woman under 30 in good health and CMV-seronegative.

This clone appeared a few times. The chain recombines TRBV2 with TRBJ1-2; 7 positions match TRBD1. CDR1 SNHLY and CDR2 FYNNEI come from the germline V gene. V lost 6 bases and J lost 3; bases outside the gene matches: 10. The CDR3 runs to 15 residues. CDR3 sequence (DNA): TGTGCCAGCAGCCCCGCGGGTGACAGGGACTATGGCTACACCTTC. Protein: CASSPAGDRDYGYTF.

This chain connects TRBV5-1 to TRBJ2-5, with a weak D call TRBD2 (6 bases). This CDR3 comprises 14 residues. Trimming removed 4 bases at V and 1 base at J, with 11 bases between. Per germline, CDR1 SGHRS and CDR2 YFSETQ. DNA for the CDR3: TGCGCCAGCAGCCTGGGGGACTTCCAAGAGACCCAGTACTTC. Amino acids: CASSLGDFQETQYF.